Below, one T cell receptor beta chain is given with its context. The antigen remains undetermined. The data were obtained in a study of T-cell memory formation after mild COVID-19. Study observations and caveats: Memory cells collected pre-infection included some clones that later responded, suggesting cross-reactive memory joined. The SARS-CoV-2 specificity of second-wave clones reaching peak at day 37 remained unverified. CD4/CD8 balance held among clones contracting day 15 to 85, and later expanders leaned CD4+.

TCRdb reprocessed the 5' RACE reads via MiXCR and lists one record per CDR3 protein. The sample has 350,000 to 500,000 distinct CDR3 sequences, 23% seen once. The germline CDR1 and CDR2 sequences are GTSNPN and SVGIG (reference sequence). The V end was cut by 2 bases, the J end by 4 bases, with 10 bases between. This CDR3 region has 13 residues. This receptor was identified in an adult woman who had mild COVID-19 (a few samples of this study predate the infection). Cell type and time point are not known. The chain links TRBV30 to TRBJ2-3; D might be TRBD1 (5 bases). The sample was PBMCs or a T cell subset sorted from them (not recorded which). The CDR3 sequence: CAWSFQGADTQYF. DNA for the CDR3: TGTGCCTGGAGTTTCCAGGGCGCAGATACGCAGTATTTT.